The 27 T cell receptor beta chains below were found in one sample sequenced in a study of cytomegalovirus exposure and HLA in healthy donors (dated by TCRdb to 2016 to 2017). The library relied on the immunoSEQ multiplex PCR assay. The table was pulled from immuneACCESS by TCRdb, which kept in-frame rearrangements only. Such tables lose some clones; where checked, under half of the loss comes from unresolved V genes, and the rest has no known cause. For this sample there are around 230,000 clones; around 87% appear just once. The ten most abundant clones make up about 1.2% of the sample. Sequencing was carried out using PBMCs. Receptor source: a young woman in good health and CMV-seropositive.

This chain uses TRBV12-5 with TRBJ1-1; tentatively, D is TRBD1 (6 bases). Germline V gives CDR1 LGHNT, CDR2 FRNRAP. Trimming removed 0 bases from V and 1 base from J, with 21 bases in between. This CDR3 has 19 residues. In DNA, the CDR3 is TGTGCTAGTGGTTTGGTACCGTATGTCGACAGGTACCAGAACACTGAAGCTTTCTTT. This translates into CASGLVPYVDRYQNTEAFF.

This chain uses TRBV5-6 with TRBJ1-1, with 7 bases fitting TRBD1. The CDR3 length is 15 residues. Germline values: CDR1 SGHDT, CDR2 YYEEEE. V trimming: 4 bases; J trimming: 1 base; junction bases outside the gene matches: 7. This chain's CDR3 is CASSPKTGRNTEAFF. CDR3 coding DNA: TGTGCCAGCAGCCCGAAGACAGGGAGGAACACTGAAGCTTTCTTT.

The chain joins TRBV27 to TRBJ1-1; D is undetermined. CDR1 and CDR2 from the germline V gene are MNHEY and SMNVEV (reference sequence). The CDR3 loop spans 13 amino acids. Trimming shortened V by 6 bases and J by 1 base, and 9 bases separated the two germline ends. The CDR3 region has the DNA TGTGCCAGCAGAAATACACCGAACACTGAAGCTTTCTTT. It specifies CASRNTPNTEAFF.

The rearrangement links TRBV9 to TRBJ2-3, with D possibly matching TRBD2 (5 bases). Per germline, CDR1 SGDLS and CDR2 YYNGEE. Trimming took 0 bases from V and 5 from J, leaving 13 bases between them. This CDR3 has 15 residues. The chain's CDR3 is CASSVDPGGGDTQYF. CDR3 bases: TGTGCCAGCAGCGTAGATCCGGGTGGAGGAGATACGCAGTATTTT.

J is TRBJ2-1 and V is TRBV7-9, with 11 bases aligning to TRBD2. The CDR3 is 15 amino acids. Germline CDR1 and CDR2: SEHNR and FQNEAQ (reference sequence). J lost 9 bases, V lost 6 bases, and 10 bases had no gene match. CDR3 sequence reads: CASRNPGTSGGEQFF. As DNA, the CDR3 is TGTGCCAGCAGAAACCCCGGGACTAGCGGCGGTGAGCAGTTCTTC. Full variable domain (remainder filled in from reference TRBV7-9 and TRBJ2-1): DTGVSQNPRHKITKRGQNVTFRCDPISEHNRLYWYRQTLGQGPEFLTYFQNEAQLEKSRLLSDRFSAERPKGSFSTLEIQRTEQGDSAMYLCASRNPGTSGGEQFFGPGTRLTVL.

The V call is TRBV18, the J call TRBJ1-2; maybe TRBD1 (5 bases). Germline V gene data show CDR1 as KGHSH and CDR2 as LQKENI. The V end lost 0 bases, the J end lost 2 bases, and 10 bases lay between the germline ends. The CDR3 extends over 15 amino acids. CDR3 sequence reads: CASSPPFGGNYGYTF. CDR3 bases: TGTGCCAGCTCACCACCGTTCGGGGGGAACTATGGCTACACCTTC.

The CDR3 loop reads CASSLSLAGGYYEQYF. As DNA, the CDR3 is TGCGCCAGCAGCTTAAGTCTAGCGGGGGGGTACTACGAGCAGTACTTC. The V gene is TRBV5-1, the J gene TRBJ2-7; 12 nucleotides line up with TRBD2. CDR1 is SGHRS and CDR2 is YFSETQ in the germline V gene. Unmatched junction bases numbered 6, after V lost 2 bases and J lost 3 bases. This CDR3 region has 16 residues.

The chain uses TRBV4-2 and TRBJ2-6, with 7 positions matching TRBD1. The length of the CDR3 is 19 residues. The germline V gene has CDR1 LGHNA and CDR2 YNFKEQ. V gave up 0 bases and J gave up 0 bases; unmatched junction bases: 8. CDR3: CASSQEQGQLSSGANVLTF. The CDR3, as DNA: TGTGCCAGCAGCCAAGAACAGGGACAGTTATCCTCTGGGGCCAACGTCCTGACTTTC.

The gene calls are TRBV11-2 and TRBJ2-3, with D tentatively TRBD1 (7 bases). The CDR3 has 16 amino acids. The V gene lost 4 bases and the J gene lost 4 bases, with 18 bases spanning the gap. Looked up from germline, CDR1 is SGHAT and CDR2 is FQNNGV. The CDR3 is CASSSQTGGGPDTQYF. The CDR3 nucleotides read TGTGCCAGCAGCTCCCAGACAGGAGGGGGCCCAGATACGCAGTATTTT.

The chain combines TRBV5-1 with TRBJ2-3, with D unclear. CDR3 size: 17 residues. Germline V lookup: CDR1 SGHRS, CDR2 YFSETQ. Trimming took 1 base from V and 3 from J, leaving 18 bases between them. The CDR3, as DNA: TGCGCCAGCAGCTTGTTCCTAGGTGGCATGGAAACAGATACGCAGTATTTT. Amino acids: CASSLFLGGMETDTQYF.

The rearrangement uses TRBV28 and TRBJ2-7; 9 bases align to TRBD2. V trimming: 4 bases; J trimming: 11 bases; junction bases outside the gene matches: 30. This CDR3 is built from 20 residues. Germline lookup yields CDR1 MDHEN and CDR2 SYDVKM. The CDR3 is CASSSPLGGRNSGSIDPEYF. CDR3 nucleotide sequence: TGTGCCAGCAGTTCCCCTCTTGGGGGGAGGAATAGCGGGAGTATCGATCCGGAGTACTTC.

This chain joins TRBV11-3 and TRBJ1-1, with TRBD1 matching over 10 bases. Germline CDR1 reads SGHNT; CDR2 reads YENEEA. The CDR3 is 14 residues long. After removal of 5 bases from V and 4 bases from J, the junction contained 4 bases not matched to a gene. CDR3 DNA: TGTGCCAGCAGCACGGACAGGGGGGTCACTGAAGCTTTCTTT. This translates into CASSTDRGVTEAFF.

The CDR3 nucleotides read TGTGCCATCAGGGGGGGACAGCCCTACGAGCAGTACTTC. It codes for CAIRGGQPYEQYF. The chain is built from TRBV10-3 and TRBJ2-7, with a tentative D call TRBD1 (7 bases). V was cut by 6 bases and J by 2 bases, with 11 bases left in between. The germline gives CDR1 ENHRY, CDR2 SYGVKD. CDR3 size: 13 residues.

DNA of the CDR3: TGTGCCAGCAGCATCGGGACAGGGGCATTCACCTACGAGCAGTACTTC. It encodes CASSIGTGAFTYEQYF. The chain recombines TRBV11-2 with TRBJ2-7; TRBD1 matches 10 bases. V was pared by 5 bases and J by 2 bases, with 9 bases of the junction left unmatched. Germline V gene sequence: CDR1 SGHAT, CDR2 FQNNGV. The CDR3 extends over 16 amino acids.

The chain carries TRBV5-1 and TRBJ2-5; weak D call: TRBD2 (5 bases). V was trimmed by 4 bases and J by 1 base, leaving 11 bases between them. Germline V gene lookup returns CDR1 SGHRS and CDR2 YFSETQ. This CDR3 has 14 residues. The CDR3 coding sequence is TGCGCCAGCAGCCAGAGCGGCACCCAAGAGACCCAGTACTTC. Translating gives CASSQSGTQETQYF.

This chain connects TRBV6-5 to TRBJ1-2; no reliable D call. CDR1 and CDR2 (germline): MNHEY, SVGAGI. Between the trimmed V and J ends, which lost 2 bases and 5 bases, there was a span of 18 bases. This CDR3 is built from 16 residues. The CDR3 reads CASSYGGILTTYGYTF. The CDR3 bases are TGTGCCAGCAGTTACGGAGGAATCCTAACTACTTATGGCTACACCTTC.

The chain employs TRBV5-8 and TRBJ2-1, with 11 bases identical to TRBD1. Trimming at V came to 1 base and at J to 6 bases, leaving 9 bases not matched to a gene. The length of the CDR3 is 17 residues. Germline V gene data show CDR1 as SGHTS and CDR2 as YDEGEE. The CDR3 here is CASSLWTGGFSGNEQFF. CDR3 DNA sequence: TGTGCCAGCAGCTTGTGGACAGGGGGCTTCAGCGGCAATGAGCAGTTCTTC.

The chain links TRBV7-3 to TRBJ2-1, with D possibly TRBD2 on 7 matching bases. The CDR3 loop spans 15 amino acids. In germline, CDR1 is SGHTA, CDR2 FQGTGA. V was cut by 5 bases and J by 8 bases, with 19 bases left in between. The CDR3 DNA reads as TGTGCCAGCAGCACCGTGAGCGGGACATTGGATGAGCAGTTCTTC. This translates into CASSTVSGTLDEQFF.

The chain is built from TRBV7-6 and TRBJ1-1; D may be TRBD1 (5 bases). Germline lookup yields CDR1 SGHVS and CDR2 FNYEAQ. This CDR3 comprises 13 residues. Trimming took off 4 bases at V and 8 bases at J, with 14 bases between the two ends. CDR3: CASSSPGGDEAFF. In DNA, the CDR3 is TGTGCCAGCAGCTCCCCGGGGGGGGACGAAGCTTTCTTT.

The V gene is TRBV5-1, the J gene TRBJ2-3, with D perhaps TRBD2 (6 bases). The CDR3 contains 14 residues. Germline V gene lookup returns CDR1 SGHRS and CDR2 YFSETQ. V shed 4 bases and J shed 5 bases, with 14 bases lying between them. CDR3 DNA sequence: TGCGCCAGCAGCCTCGGGAGTGGAGGAGATACGCAGTATTTT. Translation gives CASSLGSGGDTQYF.

J is TRBJ1-3 and V is TRBV4-1; the D gene is possibly TRBD1 (6 bases). Trimming took off 4 bases at V and 3 bases at J, with 16 bases between the two ends. The CDR3 runs 16 residues. CDR1 and CDR2 (germline): MGHRA, YSYEKL. The CDR3, as DNA: TGCGCCAGCAGCCTACCCGCACAGGGTAATGGAAACACCATATATTTT. This encodes CASSLPAQGNGNTIYF.

This clone was detected many times. The chain recombines TRBV19 with TRBJ1-5, with TRBD1 matching 9 bases. CDR1 is LNHDA, CDR2 SQIVND, per germline (reference sequence). The CDR3 covers 14 residues. CDR3 residues: CSSWTGASNQPQHF. The CDR3 DNA reads as TGTTCTTCTTGGACAGGGGCAAGCAATCAGCCCCAGCATTTT.

The chain links TRBV5-1 to TRBJ2-4; TRBD1 agrees at 11 bases. The J segment lost 4 bases and the V segment lost 2 bases, leaving 8 bases of the junction unmatched. The CDR3 has 17 amino acids. In germline, CDR1 is SGHRS, CDR2 YFSETQ. This chain's CDR3 is CASSFLLGQGEKNIQYF. The CDR3 DNA reads TGCGCCAGCAGCTTTCTATTGGGACAGGGGGAGAAAAACATTCAGTACTTC.

The chain links TRBV27 to TRBJ2-5; unclear D gene. CDR3 size: 13 residues. V shed 3 bases and J shed 1 base, with 6 bases lying between them. Germline assignment: CDR1 MNHEY and CDR2 SMNVEV (reference sequence). CDR3 loop: CASSFIGQETQYF. In DNA, the CDR3 is TGTGCCAGCAGTTTCATCGGCCAAGAGACCCAGTACTTC.

This chain joins TRBV15 and TRBJ2-1, with D maybe TRBD2 (6 bases). V lost 1 base, J lost 8 bases, and 9 bases lay in between. CDR3 length: 13 amino acids. CDR1 is LNHNV, CDR2 YYDKDF, per germline (reference sequence). Here the CDR3 DNA reads TGTGCCACCAGCAGAGCTTCGGGGGATGAGCAGTTCTTC. Residues: CATSRASGDEQFF.

The rearrangement links TRBV5-1 to TRBJ2-2; 8 bases agree with TRBD1. J lost 7 bases, V lost 2 bases, and 10 bases had no gene match. Germline CDR1 reads SGHRS; CDR2 reads YFSETQ. The CDR3 covers 16 residues. CDR3 nucleotides: TGCGCCAGCAGCTTTCAGGGGGCCGTAAAGGGCGGGGAGCTGTTTTTT. Translated, it gives CASSFQGAVKGGELFF.

In this sample, this clone turned up once. DNA of the CDR3: TGTGCCAGTAGTATCGGCGGGGCCATATCGTTTTTT. Translated: CASSIGGAISFF. The genes are TRBV19 and TRBJ2-2; possible D gene TRBD2, 6 bases. Trimming cost V 3 bases and J 16 bases, with 15 bases left between them. Germline lookup yields CDR1 LNHDA and CDR2 SQIVND (reference sequence). The CDR3 consists of 12 residues.